The 13 T cell receptor beta chains presented below share a single source sample, sequenced in a study of T cells in Graves' hyperthyroidism and ophthalmopathy. Authors of the study amplified TCR beta CDR3 regions from RNA transcripts. HTBI primers were the set used in a first-round RT-PCR of the TCR CDR3. One entry per CDR3 protein, called by TCRdb with MiXCR from the multiplex PCR reads. The sample lists about 270,000 distinct CDR3 sequences, about 20% occurring once. Sample: blood. The receptors were sampled from a young man with Graves' ophthalmopathy.

As for this clonotype: A single base separates this from a much larger clone, so it may be a read error. The chain is built from TRBV7-2 and TRBJ2-7; D remains ambiguous. The CDR3 is made up of 14 amino acids. Looked up from germline, CDR1 is SGHTA and CDR2 is FQGNSA. With 6 bases removed from V and 7 bases from J, the gap between germline ends came to 19 bases. The CDR3 loop reads CASRAVISIGEQYF. CDR3 in DNA: TGTGCCAGCAGGGCGGTTATATCGATAGGGGAGCAGTACTTC. The full variable domain, with the rest looked up from reference TRBV7-2 and TRBJ2-7, is GAGVSQSPSNKVTEKGKDVELRCDPISGHTALYWYRQSLGQGLEFLIYFQGNSAPDKSGLPSDRFSAERTGGSVSTLTIQRTQQEDSAVYLCASRAVISIGEQYFGPGTRLTVT.

The chain has TRBV30 and TRBJ1-5; D is undetermined. CDR3 length: 13 amino acids. Trimming took off 1 base at V and 2 bases at J, with 6 bases between the two ends. Germline V gives CDR1 GTSNPN, CDR2 SVGIG (reference sequence). CDR3 residues: CAWSAGGNQPQHF. The CDR3, as DNA: TGTGCCTGGAGTGCCGGGGGCAATCAGCCCCAGCATTTT.

This clonotype was seen at least ten times. The rearrangement uses TRBV20-1 and TRBJ1-5; the match to TRBD1 covers 9 bases. The CDR3 spans 12 residues. CDR1 is DFQATT and CDR2 is SNEGSKA in the germline V gene (reference sequence). V gave up 6 bases and J gave up 9 bases; unmatched junction bases: 6. The CDR3 spells CSAGQGSGPQHF. The CDR3 DNA sequence: TGCAGTGCCGGACAGGGGTCAGGGCCCCAGCATTTT.

The rearrangement links TRBV9 to TRBJ1-2; D gene ambiguous. The CDR3 has 13 residues. Germline-derived CDR1 and CDR2 are SGDLS and YYNGEE. V lost 5 bases to trimming and J lost 9 bases, with 17 bases between them. The CDR3 DNA sequence: TGTGCCAGCAGTGCCACCGGGGTGGGGAGCTACACCTTC. Its translation: CASSATGVGSYTF.

This clonotype turned up a few times. The rearrangement uses TRBV6-1 and TRBJ2-6; D remains ambiguous. This CDR3 region has 17 residues. Looked up from germline, CDR1 is MNHNS and CDR2 is SASEGT. Trimming left V 2 bases short and J 0 bases short, with 11 bases between. DNA of the CDR3: TGTGCCAGCAGTGAACGGCTTGGGGTCTCTGGGGCCAACGTCCTGACTTTC. Protein product: CASSERLGVSGANVLTF.

The chain employs TRBV30 and TRBJ2-7; 7 bases are a match to TRBD2. The CDR3 runs 14 residues. Trimming took 2 bases from V and 6 from J; bases not matched to a gene: 10. In germline, CDR1 is GTSNPN, CDR2 SVGIG (reference sequence). CDR3 sequence: CAWSPTSVGGEQYF. The CDR3 DNA sequence: TGTGCCTGGAGTCCTACTAGCGTTGGGGGCGAGCAGTACTTC.

This chain connects TRBV28 to TRBJ1-3, with D tentatively TRBD1 (5 bases). Trimming cost V 5 bases and J 4 bases, with 15 bases left between them. CDR1 and CDR2 from the germline V gene are MDHEN and SYDVKM. This CDR3 is 15 amino acids long. The CDR3 region is CASSPLPGRGNTIYF. The CDR3 nucleotides are TGTGCCAGCAGTCCCCTCCCAGGGAGAGGAAACACCATATATTTT.

For this clonotype: A much larger clone lies a single base off, so this may be a read error. The chain employs TRBV6-2 or TRBV6-3 and TRBJ2-3; possibly TRBD1 or TRBD2 for D (5 bases each). The germline V gene has CDR1 MNHEY and CDR2 SVGEGT. The CDR3 runs to 14 residues. V was trimmed by 2 bases and J by 0 bases, leaving 6 bases between them. CDR3 in DNA: TGTGCCAGCAGTTACAGGGACAGCACAGATACGCAGTATTTT. It is translated as CASSYRDSTDTQYF.

This chain joins TRBV11-3 and TRBJ2-1, with 10 bases fitting TRBD2. This CDR3 has 15 amino acids. V was pared by 6 bases and J by 5 bases, with 7 bases of the junction left unmatched. Germline CDR1 reads SGHNT; CDR2 reads YENEEA. The CDR3 is CASSASGSVNNEQFF. The CDR3 nucleotides read TGTGCCAGCAGTGCTAGCGGGAGTGTGAACAATGAGCAGTTCTTC.

This clonotype showed up just once. The chain couples TRBV7-9 to TRBJ1-1; D ambiguous. This CDR3 is built from 14 residues. Germline V gives CDR1 SEHNR, CDR2 FQNEAQ (reference sequence). Trimming shortened V by 1 base and J by 3 bases, and 9 bases separated the two germline ends. CDR3 loop: CASSLDTGDTEAFF. The CDR3 DNA is TGTGCCAGCAGCTTAGACACGGGAGACACTGAAGCTTTCTTT. Based on the CDR3 plus reference TRBV7-9 and TRBJ1-1, the full variable domain is DTGVSQNPRHKITKRGQNVTFRCDPISEHNRLYWYRQTLGQGPEFLTYFQNEAQLEKSRLLSDRFSAERPKGSFSTLEIQRTEQGDSAMYLCASSLDTGDTEAFFGQGTRLTVV.

This rearrangement joins TRBV12-3 or TRBV12-4 to TRBJ2-1, with D perhaps TRBD2 (5 bases). This CDR3 is 13 amino acids long. Trimming took off 5 bases at V and 6 bases at J, with 11 bases between the two ends. CDR3 sequence: CASSVGLVNEQFF. The DNA for the CDR3 is TGTGCCAGCAGTGTCGGACTTGTCAATGAGCAGTTCTTC.

A few counts support this clonotype. The genes are TRBV4-1 and TRBJ2-1, with D possibly being TRBD1 (6 bases). This CDR3 spans 17 amino acids. Germline CDR1 MGHRA, CDR2 YSYEKL. V lost 4 bases to trimming and J lost 0 bases, with 16 bases between them. The CDR3 is CASSPRQDPSSYNEQFF. CDR3 nucleotide sequence: TGCGCCAGCAGCCCCCGACAGGACCCCAGCTCCTACAATGAGCAGTTCTTC.

There are a few counts of this clonotype. The chain couples TRBV6-1 to TRBJ2-1; TRBD2 agrees at 12 bases. The V and J ends lost 6 bases and 6 bases, in that order; junction bases with no gene match: 6. Germline values: CDR1 MNHNS, CDR2 SASEGT. This CDR3 has 15 amino acids. CDR3 DNA sequence: TGTGCCAGCAGGACCCTAGCGGGAGGGGCCAATGAGCAGTTCTTC. It codes for CASRTLAGGANEQFF.